The TCR beta chain under discussion was sequenced for a study of cytomegalovirus exposure and HLA in healthy donors. The table lists this clone with a count of one. V was pared by 6 bases and J by 0 bases, with 15 bases between. CDR1 MDHEN and CDR2 SYDVKM come from the germline V gene. The CDR3 contains 15 residues. Method: immunoSEQ multiplex PCR; TCRdb's copy keeps in-frame clones and lacks some. Of under 300,000 clones in the sample, around 87% were seen once. The chain couples TRBV28 to TRBJ2-7; maybe TRBD1 (6 bases). The TCR sequence derives from a woman under 40 in good health and CMV-seropositive. Sequencing was performed on PBMCs. The CDR3 region has the DNA TGTGCCAGCAGCTGGGGACAACTAAGCTCCTACGAGCAGTACTTC. Protein: CASSWGQLSSYEQYF.